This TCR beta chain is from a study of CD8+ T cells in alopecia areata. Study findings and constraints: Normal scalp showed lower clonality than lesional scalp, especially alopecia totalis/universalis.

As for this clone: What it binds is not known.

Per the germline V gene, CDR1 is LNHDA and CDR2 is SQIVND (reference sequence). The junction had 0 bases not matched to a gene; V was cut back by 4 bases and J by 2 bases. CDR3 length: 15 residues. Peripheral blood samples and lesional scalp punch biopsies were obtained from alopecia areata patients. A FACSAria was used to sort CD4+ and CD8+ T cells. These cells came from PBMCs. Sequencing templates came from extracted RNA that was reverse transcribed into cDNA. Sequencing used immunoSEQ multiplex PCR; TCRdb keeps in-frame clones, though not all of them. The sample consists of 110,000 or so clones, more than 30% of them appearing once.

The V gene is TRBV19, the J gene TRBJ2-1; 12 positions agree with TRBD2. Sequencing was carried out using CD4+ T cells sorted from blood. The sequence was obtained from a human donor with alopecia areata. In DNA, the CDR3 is TGTGCCAGTAGTAGACTAGCGGGAGCCTACAATGAGCAGTTCTTC. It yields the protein CASSRLAGAYNEQFF. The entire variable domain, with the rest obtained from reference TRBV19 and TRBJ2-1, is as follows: DGGITQSPKYLFRKEGQNVTLSCEQNLNHDAMYWYRQDPGQGLRLIYYSQIVNDFQKGDIAEGYSVSREKKESFPLTVTSAQKNPTAFYLCASSRLAGAYNEQFFGPGTRLTVL.